The text below deals with one T cell receptor (beta chain). Antigen unknown. The CDR3 runs to 13 residues. CDR1 and CDR2 from the germline V gene are SQVTM and ANQGSEA. With 7 bases removed from V and 5 bases from J, the gap between germline ends came to 17 bases. Primed by a sample-barcoded 5' primer and a J-beta primer mix, a second PCR proceeded for about 6 to 12 cycles. TCRdb re-derived calls from the 5' RACE reads in MiXCR, one entry per CDR3 protein. The table includes approximately 2,000,000 distinct CDR3 sequences, around 42% detected once. The sample belongs to a study of blood T cells in healthy people across ages. Findings and caveats of the study: Researchers deemed the diversity estimates from one million T cells underestimates. In these data, TCR beta diversity tracked strongly with naive T cell percentage. Possibly confounding the expanded clonotype changes was the fact that donor CMV status was unknown.

The donors, all healthy, were Caucasians living in Russia, aged roughly 6 to 100. This clonotype originated in a human donor in good health. The chain recombines TRBV29-1 with TRBJ1-1; D may be TRBD1 (6 bases). The sample taken for sequencing was blood. CDR3 sequence: CSGGAGAGTEAFF. The DNA of the CDR3 is TGCAGCGGAGGTGCAGGGGCTGGAACTGAAGCTTTCTTT.